This T cell receptor beta chain derives from a study of T cell repertoires in cytomegalovirus infection. Trimming left V 8 bases short and J 4 bases short, with 10 bases between. The CDR3 has 12 residues. The germline V gene has CDR1 SEHNR and CDR2 FQNEAQ (reference sequence). TCRdb recomputed calls from the reads with MiXCR, one row per CDR3 protein. The sample comprises approximately 910,000 distinct CDR3 sequences, under 40% of which are singletons, and roughly 13% rests with the top ten. This clonotype showed up many times. Its matching antigen is unknown. This sequence joins TRBV7-9 and TRBJ2-3; maybe TRBD1 (6 bases). The source was cultured CD8+ T cells from PBMCs, collected from culture after CMV antigen stimulation. This clonotype was sampled from a human donor in good health (CMV status not recorded). Some clones in this sample may be carry-over from other donors' samples. The CDR3: CASAQGADTQYF. CDR3 bases: TGTGCCAGCGCACAGGGTGCAGATACGCAGTATTTT.